What follows are 16 T cell receptor beta chains derived from one specimen sequenced in a study of PD-L1 blockade in urothelial cancer (dated by TCRdb to 2017 to 2019). Library preparation employed the immunoSEQ multiplex PCR assay. Entries here come from immuneACCESS through TCRdb and include only in-frame sequences with V and J called. Some clones fail to appear in such tables; in the studies checked, an unresolved V gene covers under half of the shortfall, and the cause of the remainder is unknown. For this sample there are approximately 91,000 clones; roughly 83% appear just once. The ten biggest clones cover over 7.5% of the sample. What this sample's time point label stands for: peripheral blood 6 weeks after treatment start. The sequenced sample was PBMCs, obtained around atezolizumab (anti-PD-L1) treatment. All receptors derive from a man between 70 and 80 years old with urothelial cancer.

This chain joins TRBV5-3 and TRBJ2-3, with D tentatively TRBD1 (6 bases). TRBV5-3 is designated an ORF whose function remains uncertain. V was pared by 0 bases and J by 0 bases, with 11 bases between. CDR3 length: 16 amino acids. The CDR3 sequence is CARSLARGASTDTQYF. The CDR3 nucleotides are TGTGCCAGAAGCTTGGCCAGGGGCGCTAGCACAGATACGCAGTATTTT.

The chain joins TRBV27 to TRBJ1-1; 10 positions agree with TRBD1. Unmatched junction bases numbered 9, after V lost 4 bases and J lost 4 bases. CDR3 length equals 16 residues. CDR1 MNHEY and CDR2 SMNVEV come from the germline V gene (reference sequence). Written as DNA, the CDR3 is TGTGCCAGCAGTTCCGCTCGGACAGGGGGATCCACTGAAGCTTTCTTT. Its protein product is CASSSARTGGSTEAFF.

The J gene is TRBJ2-7, the V gene TRBV19; 8 nucleotides agree with TRBD2. Germline loops: CDR1 LNHDA, CDR2 SQIVND (reference sequence). The CDR3 totals 15 residues. Trimming took 2 bases from V and 2 from J; bases not matched to a gene: 5. DNA for the CDR3: TGTGCCAGTAGTATAAAGCGGGAGTCCCCCTACGAGCAGTACTTC. The encoded protein is CASSIKRESPYEQYF.

In this sample, this clone turned up a few times. The chain recombines TRBV19 with TRBJ1-2; 7 positions match TRBD1. J was trimmed by 1 base and V by 6 bases; bases with no gene match: 8. This CDR3 has 15 residues. Germline loops: CDR1 LNHDA, CDR2 SQIVND (reference sequence). This CDR3 is CASSPRDSNNYGYTF. In DNA form, the CDR3 reads TGTGCCAGTAGCCCCCGGGACAGCAATAACTATGGCTACACCTTC.

This clone has only a few counts. The rearrangement links TRBV7-2 to TRBJ1-5; no clear D. CDR3 length: 17 residues. Trimming pared 5 bases from V and 0 bases from J, leaving 17 bases between. CDR1 and CDR2 (germline): SGHTA, FQGNSA. The CDR3 DNA reads TGTGCCAGCAGCCCCGGCTTGGGAGGCCTTAGCAATCAGCCCCAGCATTTT. This sequence encodes CASSPGLGGLSNQPQHF.

The rearrangement links TRBV9 to TRBJ1-1, with TRBD1 matching over 7 bases. The CDR3 sequence is 13 residues long. The J segment lost 6 bases and the V segment lost 0 bases, leaving 2 bases of the junction unmatched. The germline V gene has CDR1 SGDLS and CDR2 YYNGEE. CDR3 coding DNA: TGTGCCAGCAGCGTAGCTGGGACAGCTGAAGCTTTCTTT. Amino acids: CASSVAGTAEAFF. Full variable domain (missing parts from reference TRBV9 and TRBJ1-1): DSGVTQTPKHLITATGQRVTLRCSPRSGDLSVYWYQQSLDQGLQFLIQYYNGEERAKGNILERFSAQQFPDLHSELNLSSLELGDSALYFCASSVAGTAEAFFGQGTRLTVV.

The genes are TRBV6-5 and TRBJ2-7; TRBD1 matches 8 bases. V trimming: 4 bases; J trimming: 3 bases; junction bases outside the gene matches: 2. This CDR3 is 13 amino acids long. Germline assignment: CDR1 MNHEY and CDR2 SVGAGI. In nucleotides, the CDR3 is TGTGCCAGCAGTTTGGGACAGGACTACGAGCAGTACTTC. This translates into CASSLGQDYEQYF.

Concerning this clone: One junction end disagrees with the germline gene, perhaps due to a read error. This chain connects TRBV28 to TRBJ2-7; D perhaps matches TRBD2 (6 bases). CDR3 length: 9 residues. Germline loops: CDR1 MDHEN, CDR2 SYDVKM. CDR3 DNA sequence: TGTGCCAGCAGCTGGGGGGTCCTCTTC. Translation: CASSWGVLF.

This clone has more than one count but fewer than ten. The chain employs TRBV25-1 and TRBJ2-5, with 9 positions matching TRBD1. Looked up from germline, CDR1 is MGHDK and CDR2 is SYGVNS. This CDR3 region has 15 residues. Trimming took 1 base from V and 5 from J; bases not matched to a gene: 5. This CDR3 is CASSEWGQGRETQYF. The CDR3 DNA sequence: TGTGCCAGCAGTGAATGGGGACAGGGAAGGGAGACCCAGTACTTC.

The chain joins TRBV30 to TRBJ1-3; D gene uncertain. Germline values: CDR1 GTSNPN, CDR2 SVGIG (reference sequence). There are 13 residues in the CDR3. Trimming left V 4 bases short and J 0 bases short, with 7 bases between. This CDR3 reads CAWTGSSGNTIYF. In DNA form, the CDR3 reads TGTGCCTGGACGGGTTCCTCTGGAAACACCATATATTTT.

The chain links TRBV7-9 to TRBJ2-1; perhaps TRBD2 as D (7 bases). Germline values: CDR1 SEHNR, CDR2 FQNEAQ (reference sequence). V dropped 1 base and J dropped 5 bases, with 15 bases sitting between them. The CDR3 is made up of 16 amino acids. The CDR3 loop is CASSLVPGGLHNEQFF. The CDR3 region has the DNA TGTGCCAGCAGCTTAGTCCCGGGGGGCCTCCACAATGAGCAGTTCTTC.

This clone was picked up a small number of times. The CDR3 is CASSLEAGITFF. CDR3 DNA sequence: TGTGCCAGCAGCTTGGAGGCAGGGATAACTTTCTTT. The rearrangement links TRBV5-5 to TRBJ1-1, with a tentative D call TRBD1 (5 bases). Germline V gene sequence: CDR1 SGHKS, CDR2 YYEKEE (reference sequence). This CDR3 contains 12 residues. V lost 0 bases to trimming and J lost 12 bases, with 12 bases between them.

The chain is built from TRBV21-1 and TRBJ1-1. TRBV21-1 is classified as a pseudogene. The CDR3 length is 14 residues. CDR3 bases: TGTGCCAGCAGCAAGCGAGGTTATCACACTGAAGCTTTCTTT. It specifies CASSKRGYHTEAFF.

CDR3 loop: CASRQTENNSPLHF. The CDR3 bases are TGTGCCAGCAGACAGACCGAGAATAATTCACCCCTCCACTTT. This sequence joins TRBV2 and TRBJ1-6; no clear D gene. In germline, CDR1 is SNHLY, CDR2 FYNNEI. This CDR3 is built from 14 residues. Trimming left V 6 bases short and J 5 bases short, with 11 bases between.

This clone was seen only once. The rearrangement links TRBV4-1 to TRBJ2-1, with D possibly being TRBD1 (5 bases). V was clipped by 0 bases and J by 4 bases, with 16 bases between them. The germline V gene encodes CDR1 MGHRA and CDR2 YSYEKL. CDR3 length: 17 residues. CDR3 in DNA: TGCGCCAGCAGCCAAGAGGCAGGGCAGTCGGGTTACAATGAGCAGTTCTTC. This encodes CASSQEAGQSGYNEQFF.

The CDR3 coding sequence is TGTGCCAGTAGTAGAGTTGATCATGAAAAACTGTTTTTT. The encoded protein is CASSRVDHEKLFF. The chain is built from TRBV19 and TRBJ1-4, with no clear D. The germline V and J ends were trimmed by 4 bases and 6 bases, with 9 bases remaining between them. Germline V gives CDR1 LNHDA, CDR2 SQIVND (reference sequence). This CDR3 contains 13 residues. Filled out from reference TRBV19 and TRBJ1-4, the complete variable domain reads DGGITQSPKYLFRKEGQNVTLSCEQNLNHDAMYWYRQDPGQGLRLIYYSQIVNDFQKGDIAEGYSVSREKKESFPLTVTSAQKNPTAFYLCASSRVDHEKLFFGSGTQLSVL.